Following are 9 T cell receptor beta chains from one sample sequenced in a study of CD8 T cells in ankylosing spondylitis (dated by TCRdb to the late 2010s). Library generation was performed with 5' RACE. Sequencing used an Illumina HiSeq 2500. TCRdb redid the processing of the public reads, applying fastp at Q25 and MiXCR, and retained in-frame beta chains. Each entry is one CDR3 protein sequence, shown with its most common DNA and genes. This sample lists about 220,000 distinct CDR3 sequences; over 9.5% were detected once. The ten largest clones represent less than 25% of the sample. Specimen: blood, either unsorted or a sorted T cell fraction (not recorded which). The receptors were sampled from a male donor with ankylosing spondylitis or in good health (not recorded which).

This chain joins TRBV6-1 and TRBJ2-7; D remains ambiguous. Germline-derived CDR1 and CDR2 are MNHNS and SASEGT. This CDR3 contains 14 residues. Trimming cost V 1 base and J 2 bases, with 9 bases left between them. The CDR3 spells CASSEERYTYEQYF. The CDR3 bases are TGTGCCAGCAGTGAAGAACGGTATACCTACGAGCAGTACTTC.

This chain links TRBV20-1 with TRBJ2-1; D perhaps matches TRBD1 (5 bases). This CDR3 has 15 amino acids. V was trimmed by 3 bases and J by 0 bases, leaving 12 bases between them. Germline CDR1 DFQATT, CDR2 SNEGSKA (reference sequence). CDR3 in amino acids: CSARGLGDSYNEQFF. The DNA of the CDR3 is TGCAGTGCTAGGGGGTTAGGGGACTCCTACAATGAGCAGTTCTTC.

This clonotype has a handful of counts. J is TRBJ2-1 and V is TRBV2, with D tentatively TRBD1 (6 bases). Germline values: CDR1 SNHLY, CDR2 FYNNEI. The CDR3 consists of 13 residues. The ends were cut back, 4 bases at V and 4 bases at J, with 8 bases in the middle. The CDR3 loop reads CASSAQGYNEQFF. CDR3 bases: TGTGCCAGCAGTGCACAGGGATACAATGAGCAGTTCTTC.

V gene TRBV9 combines with J gene TRBJ2-5, with 7 positions matching TRBD2. The CDR3 is made up of 15 amino acids. The germline V gene encodes CDR1 SGDLS and CDR2 YYNGEE. J gave up 3 bases and V 0 bases, and 5 bases lay outside the gene matches. DNA for the CDR3: TGTGCCAGCAGCGTAGCTTGGGCGGGGGAAGAGACCCAGTACTTC. The encoded protein is CASSVAWAGEETQYF.

Only a few counts were recorded for this clonotype. The chain is built from TRBV28 and TRBJ1-1; TRBD1 matches at 7 bases. Trimming took 1 base from V and 5 from J; bases not matched to a gene: 7. The CDR3 runs 15 residues. The germline V gene has CDR1 MDHEN and CDR2 SYDVKM. CDR3 DNA: TGTGCCAGCAGTTTATCGGCAGGGGGTTATACTGAAGCTTTCTTT. Translated: CASSLSAGGYTEAFF.

This clonotype occurred many times. This sequence joins TRBV5-1 and TRBJ1-1; no clear D gene. Germline CDR1 SGHRS, CDR2 YFSETQ. V was trimmed by 0 bases and J by 4 bases, leaving 13 bases between them. CDR3 size: 15 residues. The CDR3 DNA is TGCGCCAGCAGCTTGGGTCTCGGACGGATCACTGAAGCTTTCTTT. This gives the protein CASSLGLGRITEAFF.

This chain uses TRBV3-1 with TRBJ2-1; TRBD2 aligns across 10 bases. The CDR3 extends over 13 amino acids. Germline CDR1 LGHDT, CDR2 YNNKEL (reference sequence). J was trimmed by 15 bases and V by 4 bases; bases with no gene match: 9. The DNA of the CDR3 is TGTGCCAGCAGCCCTGGACTAGCGGTTGGTCCGTTCTTC. Translated: CASSPGLAVGPFF.

Worth noting for this clonotype: This clone may be a read error of a much larger clone one base away. J is TRBJ2-7 and V is TRBV29-1, with D tentatively TRBD1 (6 bases). CDR3 size: 15 residues. Germline CDR1 reads SQVTM; CDR2 reads ANQGSEA. Trimming cost V 0 bases and J 8 bases, with 20 bases left between them. The CDR3 sequence is CSVEDDRPQGYKQYF. Written as DNA, the CDR3 is TGCAGCGTTGAAGATGACAGGCCTCAGGGGTACAAGCAGTACTTC.

On this clonotype itself: Since a much larger clone is just one base distant, this may be a read error. No conserved phenylalanine or tryptophan is present at the end of the CDR3, so a read error is the likely explanation. V and J are TRBV28 and TRBJ2-7; tentative D call: TRBD1 (5 bases). Trimming pared 7 bases from V and 0 bases from J, leaving 10 bases between. Germline lookup yields CDR1 MDHEN and CDR2 SYDVKM. The CDR3 runs to 13 residues. The CDR3 is CASTDKTSYEQYL. The CDR3 nucleotides are TGTGCCAGCACGGACAAGACCTCCTACGAGCAGTACTTG.